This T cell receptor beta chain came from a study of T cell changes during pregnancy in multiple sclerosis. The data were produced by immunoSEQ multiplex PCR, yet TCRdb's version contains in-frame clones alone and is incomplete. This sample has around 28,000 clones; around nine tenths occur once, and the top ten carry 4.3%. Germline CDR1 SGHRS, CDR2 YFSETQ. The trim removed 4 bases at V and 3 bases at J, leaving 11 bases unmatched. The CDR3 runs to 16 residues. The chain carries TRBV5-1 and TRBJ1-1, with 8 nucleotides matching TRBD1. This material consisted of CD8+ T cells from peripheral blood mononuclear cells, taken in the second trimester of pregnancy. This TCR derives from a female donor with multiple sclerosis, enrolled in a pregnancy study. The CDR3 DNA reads TGCGCCAGCAGCCCCATCACGAGACAGGGGTACACTGAAGCTTTCTTT. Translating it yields CASSPITRQGYTEAFF.